This T cell receptor (beta chain) comes out of a study of cytomegalovirus exposure and HLA in healthy donors listed by TCRdb under 2017. Background for the entire study: According to an earlier analysis of 587 of the donors, some 180 million T cells yielded over 100 million unique TCR beta sequences and about 300 Gb of sequence data. Rather than drawing on any new phenotypic data, the later analysis identified candidate immune exposures from TCR beta sequences and the way those sequences occurred across donors. To predict cytomegalovirus infection status, the study brought together high-throughput TCR immunosequencing, statistical association of individual TCRs with disease status, and machine learning. Besides the first cohort of approximately 670 subjects, a separate validation cohort made up of 95 to 150 different subjects was used. Roughly five DR-DQ haplotypes were handled as single units for association and clustering because linkage in the cohort was strong. All discovery cohort repertoires had been generated using a single sequencing platform. To study patterns of TCR occurrence, a later analysis re-analyzed previously published TCR beta repertoires from 500 to 850 donors and added high-resolution HLA genotyping. The number of donors typed differed by locus, with about 629-640 for A, B, C, DRB1 and DQB1, around 560 for DQA1, under 610 for DPA1, and approximately 470 for DPB1. About 330 gigabases of sequencing data and about 92 million unique TCR sequences made up an early release that covered approximately 700 HLA-typed donors. Of the roughly 400 genotyped donors, 65% to 90% fell in the genetic ancestry cluster associated with self-reported Caucasian donors. HLA typing included class I and class II loci at four-digit resolution. Alongside the repertoire data, information on donor age, sex, ethnicity and CMV serostatus was compiled. To decide whether each TCR beta V gene segment behaved as functional or pseudogenic, an earlier analysis of 587 of the donors relied on high-throughput TCR beta sequencing. The study used immunosequencing to profile the T cell repertoires of more than 650 subjects and linked those repertoires to cytomegalovirus serostatus. Genome-wide SNP genotypes for about 65% of the 666 donors were used in a later genetic analysis, which treated that subset as a discovery cohort. Among around 400 genotyped donors of the cohort, an average of around 250,000 unique TCR beta nucleotide sequences was sequenced per donor, of which about 18% were non-productive. The study aimed to test whether signatures of past pathogen exposure could be identified by cataloging public T cell receptors.

About this clone itself: No antigen is known for it. Qualities for individual bases were not recorded, and no much larger clone is one base off.

Cut back by 5 bases and 2 bases, the V and J ends lie 12 bases apart. The germline V gene provides CDR1 SNHLY and CDR2 FYNNEI. The CDR3 measures 14 amino acids from cysteine to phenylalanine. Only the CDR3 DNA is retained, 42 bases long and in frame from the first base. The study at large found these results: A further reported finding was that TCR beta sequences accurately predicted the HLA-A and HLA-B alleles for most subjects in the first cohort. According to a later genetic analysis, donors in an Asian-associated ancestry cluster had fewer N-insertions in productive TCRs than the approximately 690-donor mean. The study gave a list of some 150 TCR beta chains associated with cytomegalovirus. In this cohort, only TCR beta chains were sequenced, and detectable features were limited by the absence of alpha or paired-chain data. Because counts were too low, under 20 rarely observed V segments, including chromosome 9 orphons, were left out of the earlier analysis of some 640 of the donors. In a later analysis, HLA-associated TCR beta chains showed more clonal expansion and lower generation probabilities than non-associated chains that were equally common. Presence/absence analyses assumed roughly uniform sequencing depth across donors, an assumption that may not hold. A group of highly shared sequence variants was considered likely to be a technical artifact of the sequencing pipeline. V-gene and J-gene trimming of TCR beta chains was associated with a missense DCLRE1C variant in a later genetic analysis, and the association was replicated in an independent cohort. According to the authors, the approach could potentially be generalized to other disease states and immunological phenotypes. According to a later analysis, most CMV-associated TCR beta chains appeared to be HLA-restricted, and the HLA associations seemed to be driven largely by CMV exposure. A few of the identified cytomegalovirus-associated TCR beta chains were confirmed in vitro to be specific for cytomegalovirus antigens. The only immune exposure information available for the cohort was CMV serostatus. The classifier was reported to diagnose cytomegalovirus status with high specificity and sensitivity in both the original cohort and the validation cohort. Correlated functional status among segregating V segments might be attributable to linkage disequilibrium, but an unknown experimental factor could not be ruled out. Because the 87-base-pair reads could not distinguish some IMGT-functional V segments, including TRBV6-2 and TRBV6-3, those segments were excluded. According to a later analysis, TCR association rates differed among HLA loci, with DRB1 alleles showing the most associated TCRs and HLA-C alleles showing the fewest. In an earlier analysis of approximately 590 of the donors, most TCR beta V segments were observed in productive rearrangements about 87% or about 30% of the time, broadly matching IMGT annotations. When HLA alleles, especially DR and DQ, strongly co-occurred, attributing TCR associations to individual alleles was difficult. While some public TCRs were present in many individuals, most TCR sequences turned up only very rarely across donors. Several of the top co-occurrence clusters appeared to be linked to parvovirus B19, influenza, CMV and Epstein-Barr virus, according to a later analysis. HLA typing was unavailable for some donors at each locus, so association tests used only the typed subset. In a later analysis, 15,000 to 20,000 TCR beta sequences were associated with specific HLA alleles at a false discovery rate of 0.05.

Library creation used the immunoSEQ multiplex PCR assay. For the multiplex PCR, a mixture combining 60 forward primers for TCR Vbeta segments and 13 reverse primers for TCR Jbeta segments was used. Amplification of the CDR3 region of rearranged TCR beta genes was performed with a multiplex PCR assay on genomic DNA. Amplified TCR beta libraries were sequenced as 87-base-pair reads on the Illumina HiSeq System. The authors processed their data as follows. Across the roughly 640 repertoires, a later analysis counted 75 million to 90 million unique TCR beta chains, about 10 million of which were shared by at least two donors. To remove PCR and sequencing errors, raw reads were error-corrected and collapsed into unique sequences using a nearest-neighbor algorithm that merged closely related sequences. CDR3 sequences were aligned to IMGT reference sequences to assign V, D and J gene segments. Each retained sequence needed at least a six-nucleotide match to both a V gene segment and a J gene segment. Rearrangements were called productive when the CDR3 lacked stop codons and stayed in frame with V and J; all others were non-productive. Following IMGT convention, CDR3 was defined as the stretch from the second conserved V-encoded cysteine up to the conserved J-encoded phenylalanine. The earlier analysis of more than 450 of the donors excluded sequences that lacked an unambiguous match to a single V gene segment. An earlier analysis of 587 of the donors called V segments functional above 56.7% productive rearrangements and segregating when the between-donor standard deviation exceeded 5%. A statistical classification framework was built for diagnosing cytomegalovirus status from the catalog of TCR beta chain sequences. V and J gene assignment, in a later analysis, came from comparing TCR nucleotide sequences with IMGT/GENE-DB human TR gene sequences. A later analysis assigned CDR3 sequences and most-parsimonious VDJ recombination scenarios with the TCRdist pipeline. In a later analysis, each TCR beta chain was defined by its CDR3 amino acid sequence together with its V-gene family, and reads without a unique V-gene family were excluded. A later analysis removed 500 to 600 highly shared, low-generation-probability nucleotide sequences to deal with suspected cross-contamination and a sequencing artifact. For each public chain, a later analysis derived a clonal expansion index from normalized ranks of inferred template counts within each repertoire. In a later analysis, generation probabilities were computed using a VDJ recombination model fitted to out-of-frame rearrangements, and the results were checked against IGoR. A later analysis scored TCR-TCR, TCR-HLA and TCR-CMV co-occurrence with hypergeometric tests, applying a repertoire-size bias correction to TCR pairs. A later analysis estimated false discovery rates by permuting HLA or CMV assignments 20 times. In a later analysis, co-occurring TCRs were grouped with DBSCAN, and TCRdist sequence similarity was added when clustering was performed within HLA-allele-positive subsets. For co-occurrence clustering, repertoires with fewer than 30,000 or more than 120,000 public chains were excluded, along with 4 to 6 repertoires with anomalous nucleotide sharing. As stored in TCRdb, this immuneACCESS dataset retains in-frame rearrangements with V and J assigned. A fraction of the clones does not appear; measured against another copy, unresolved V genes explain less than half of the discrepancy, and the remainder lacks a known reason. V and J calls and clone size follow that table, whereas D and trimming were derived from the DNA. The sample table lists about 160,000 clones, roughly 79% of them with a count of one. The ten largest clones add up to roughly 13% of the sample.

In total, over 600 healthy bone marrow donors made up the cohort. At the time of sampling, all cohort members were nominally healthy, though unrecorded immune exposures were likely present. The donor tested CMV seronegative, placing the donor among the roughly 400 seronegative members of the cohort. A peripheral blood sample was provided by each donor, and peripheral blood mononuclear cells were used for TCR beta sequencing. Genomic DNA extraction from the blood cell samples was performed with the Qiagen DNeasy Blood Extraction Kit. The TCR was taken from a woman aged 50 to 60 in good health and CMV-seronegative. The chain is made from TRBV2 and TRBJ1-2; the best D guess is TRBD1, with 5 bases matching. Material: PBMCs. The nucleotide sequence is TGTGCCAGCAGTCGAAGGGGCGAAAACTATGGCTACACCTTC. Its coded protein is CASSRRGENYGYTF.